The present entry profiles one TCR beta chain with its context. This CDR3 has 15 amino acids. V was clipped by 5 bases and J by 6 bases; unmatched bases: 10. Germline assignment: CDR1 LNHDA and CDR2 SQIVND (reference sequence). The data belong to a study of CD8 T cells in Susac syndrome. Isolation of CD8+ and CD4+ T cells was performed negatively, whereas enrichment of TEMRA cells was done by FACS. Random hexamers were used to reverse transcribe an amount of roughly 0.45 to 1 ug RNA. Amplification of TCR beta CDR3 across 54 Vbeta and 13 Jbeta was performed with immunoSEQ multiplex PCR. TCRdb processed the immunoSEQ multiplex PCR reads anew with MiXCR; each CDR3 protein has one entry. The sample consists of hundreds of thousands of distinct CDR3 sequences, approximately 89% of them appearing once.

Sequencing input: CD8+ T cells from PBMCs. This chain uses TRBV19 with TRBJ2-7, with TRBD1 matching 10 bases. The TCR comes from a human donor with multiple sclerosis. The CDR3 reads CASSPLLRTGGEQYF. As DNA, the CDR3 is TGTGCCAGTAGTCCCTTACTCCGGACAGGGGGCGAGCAGTACTTC.